This T cell receptor beta chain was documented in a study of cytotoxic CD8 clonotypes in ibrutinib-treated CLL. Study-wide results and caveats: A rise in clonality was seen at ibrutinib response, and a fall back toward baseline was seen at progression.

Trimming stripped 1 base from V and 0 bases from J, with 6 bases between. Looked up from germline, CDR1 is SNHLY and CDR2 is FYNNEI. This CDR3 is 14 amino acids long. Generated by immunoSEQ multiplex PCR, the TCRdb table keeps only in-frame clones and is missing some. This sample yields about 330,000 clones, of which over 55% are seen a single time; roughly 6% belongs to the top ten. Only a few counts were recorded for this clone. Antigen unknown. The chain carries TRBV2 and TRBJ1-2; D is ambiguous. The sequenced sample was PBMCs, obtained after 36 months of ibrutinib treatment. This clonotype originated in a human donor with chronic lymphocytic leukemia. The CDR3 nucleotides read TGTGCCAGCAGTGAAGGGGAAGCTAACTATGGCTACACCTTC. It yields the protein CASSEGEANYGYTF.